One and the same sample provided the 20 T cell receptor beta chains below, sequenced in a study of T cells in Graves' hyperthyroidism and ophthalmopathy. RNA transcripts served as the template for amplifying TCR beta CDR3 regions. Carried out on the TCR CDR3, a first-round RT-PCR used the HTBI primer set. One entry per CDR3 protein results from TCRdb running MiXCR on the multiplex PCR reads. The table records under 350,000 distinct CDR3 sequences, approximately 13% of them present only once. Sequenced input: blood. The source is a woman in her 40s with Graves' hyperthyroidism.

The rearrangement links TRBV28 to TRBJ1-1; 11 bases line up with TRBD1. Germline V CDR1 and CDR2: MDHEN, SYDVKM. The CDR3 spans 16 residues. V was clipped by 3 bases and J by 4 bases; unmatched bases: 7. The CDR3 sequence is CASSFRTGGEGTEAFF. DNA of the CDR3: TGTGCCAGCAGTTTCCGGACAGGGGGCGAGGGCACTGAAGCTTTCTTT. The entire variable domain, with the rest obtained from reference TRBV28 and TRBJ1-1, is as follows: DVKVTQSSRYLVKRTGEKVFLECVQDMDHENMFWYRQDPGLGLRLIYFSYDVKMKEKGDIPEGYSVSREKKERFSLILESASTNQTSMYLCASSFRTGGEGTEAFFGQGTRLTVV.

The V call is TRBV12-3 or TRBV12-4, the J call TRBJ2-1, with D possibly TRBD1 on 6 matching bases. CDR3 length: 15 residues. The V end was cut by 5 bases, the J end by 5 bases, with 16 bases between. The CDR3, as DNA: TGTGCCAGCAGTGCCGACAGGTTTGGCCACAATGAGCAGTTCTTC. It is translated as CASSADRFGHNEQFF.

The sample holds a few counts of this clonotype. The chain carries TRBV19 and TRBJ2-7; 10 nucleotides match TRBD2. Looked up from germline, CDR1 is LNHDA and CDR2 is SQIVND (reference sequence). CDR3 length equals 16 residues. V lost 3 bases to trimming and J lost 5 bases; unmatched junction nucleotides: 10. CDR3 region: CASSMGLAGDVDEQYF. The CDR3 DNA is TGTGCCAGTAGTATGGGCCTAGCGGGAGATGTGGACGAGCAGTACTTC.

This clonotype has ten or more counts. The chain joins TRBV6-1 to TRBJ1-5, with a weak D call TRBD1 (5 bases). V dropped 4 bases and J dropped 4 bases, with 11 bases sitting between them. From germline, CDR1 is MNHNS and CDR2 SASEGT. There are 14 residues in the CDR3. This CDR3 is CASSAGTENQPQHF. The CDR3 nucleotides read TGTGCCAGCAGTGCAGGGACGGAAAATCAGCCCCAGCATTTT.

Ten or more counts support this clonotype. The chain links TRBV5-6 to TRBJ1-2, with a possible D match to TRBD1 (6 bases). In germline, CDR1 is SGHDT, CDR2 YYEEEE. The germline V and J ends were trimmed by 3 bases and 4 bases, with 13 bases remaining between them. This CDR3 spans 14 amino acids. CDR3 sequence: CASSSGTLFYGYTF. CDR3 nucleotides: TGTGCCAGCAGCTCGGGGACACTCTTCTATGGCTACACCTTC. Full variable domain (rest looked up from reference TRBV5-6 and TRBJ1-2): DAGVTQSPTHLIKTRGQQVTLRCSPKSGHDTVSWYQQALGQGPQFIFQYYEEEERQRGNFPDRFSGHQFPNYSSELNVNALLLGDSALYLCASSSGTLFYGYTFGSGTRLTVV.

This chain connects TRBV19 to TRBJ2-3; D gene uncertain. The CDR3 is 14 amino acids. V shed 5 bases and J shed 0 bases, with 9 bases lying between them. The germline CDR1 and CDR2 sequences are LNHDA and SQIVND (reference sequence). The CDR3 DNA follows: TGTGCCAGTAGTCCACAGCACAGCACAGATACGCAGTATTTT. This translates into CASSPQHSTDTQYF. The whole variable domain, remainder taken from reference TRBV19 and TRBJ2-3, is DGGITQSPKYLFRKEGQNVTLSCEQNLNHDAMYWYRQDPGQGLRLIYYSQIVNDFQKGDIAEGYSVSREKKESFPLTVTSAQKNPTAFYLCASSPQHSTDTQYFGPGTRLTVL.

This clonotype was detected ten times or more. The chain joins TRBV12-3 or TRBV12-4 to TRBJ1-2; D unresolved. This CDR3 is 12 amino acids long. Trimming removed 5 bases from V and 2 bases from J, with 6 bases in between. The CDR3 spells CASSGNNYGYTF. In nucleotides, the CDR3 is TGTGCCAGCAGTGGTAACAACTATGGCTACACCTTC.

The chain combines TRBV10-2 with TRBJ2-1; D is unclear. V was trimmed by 4 bases and J by 7 bases, leaving 8 bases between them. This CDR3 has 12 amino acids. The germline V gene has CDR1 WSHSY and CDR2 SAAADI. The CDR3 is CASSAVGNEQFF. The CDR3 nucleotides are TGCGCCAGCAGTGCCGTTGGAAATGAGCAGTTCTTC.

The table lists this clonotype with many counts. The chain has TRBV29-1 and TRBJ2-5; D remains unclear. The CDR3 runs 12 residues. The germline V and J ends were trimmed by 5 bases and 3 bases, with 10 bases remaining between them. CDR1 is SQVTM and CDR2 is ANQGSEA in the germline V gene. Here the CDR3 reads CSVMNAEETQYF. The CDR3 nucleotides are TGCAGCGTTATGAACGCCGAAGAGACCCAGTACTTC.

This clonotype was detected ten times or more. This chain uses TRBV6-1 with TRBJ2-1; D gene unclear. Germline V gene lookup returns CDR1 MNHNS and CDR2 SASEGT. The CDR3 covers 13 residues. V lost 7 bases, J lost 2 bases, and 9 bases lay in between. DNA of the CDR3: TGTGCCAGCACAGGAACGGCCTACAATGAGCAGTTCTTC. Its protein is CASTGTAYNEQFF.

This clonotype has only a few counts. The chain employs TRBV2 and TRBJ1-3; 7 nucleotides line up with TRBD1. The CDR3 is 14 residues long. V was pared by 8 bases and J by 2 bases, with 6 bases of the junction left unmatched. Germline V gene sequence: CDR1 SNHLY, CDR2 FYNNEI. The CDR3 loop reads CASVGQGAGNTIYF. For the CDR3, the DNA is TGTGCCAGCGTGGGGCAGGGGGCTGGAAACACCATATATTTT.

The sample holds many counts of this clonotype. J is TRBJ2-7 and V is TRBV7-8; the D is unclear. V dropped 6 bases and J dropped 2 bases, with 11 bases sitting between them. Germline values: CDR1 SGHVS, CDR2 FQNEAQ. The CDR3 loop spans 13 amino acids. The CDR3 region has the DNA TGTGCCAGCAGTTTGACTGAGACCTACGAGCAGTACTTC. Residues: CASSLTETYEQYF.

The rearrangement uses TRBV7-2 and TRBJ2-3; 8 nucleotides align to TRBD2. Trimming took 3 bases from V and 6 from J; bases not matched to a gene: 5. Per germline, CDR1 SGHTA and CDR2 FQGNSA. The length of the CDR3 is 14 residues. CDR3 residues: CASSLVASGDTQYF. CDR3 nucleotide sequence: TGTGCCAGCAGCTTGGTCGCTAGCGGGGATACGCAGTATTTT.

In this sample, this clonotype turned up a few times. The chain couples TRBV27 to TRBJ2-1; TRBD2 aligns across 9 bases. V was pared by 7 bases and J by 8 bases, with 12 bases of the junction left unmatched. The CDR3 loop spans 15 amino acids. Germline CDR1 and CDR2: MNHEY and SMNVEV (reference sequence). In nucleotides, the CDR3 is TGTGCCAGCATTAATAGCGGGGGCCCCTCCTATGAGCAGTTCTTC. Protein product: CASINSGGPSYEQFF.

This clonotype was detected many times. The V call is TRBV9, the J call TRBJ2-5; the match to TRBD1 covers 7 bases. The CDR3 consists of 15 residues. CDR1 is SGDLS, CDR2 YYNGEE, per germline. V was clipped by 3 bases and J by 2 bases; unmatched bases: 7. The CDR3 loop reads CASSARGQIQETQYF. The DNA for the CDR3 is TGTGCCAGCAGCGCGAGGGGACAGATTCAAGAGACCCAGTACTTC.

The chain carries TRBV20-1 and TRBJ2-1; the match to TRBD2 covers 8 bases. Germline CDR1 and CDR2: DFQATT and SNEGSKA (reference sequence). The CDR3 extends over 13 amino acids. The junction had 5 bases not matched to a gene; V was cut back by 6 bases and J by 4 bases. The DNA of the CDR3 is TGCAGTGCGCCCACTAGCGGATACAATGAGCAGTTCTTC. It translates to CSAPTSGYNEQFF.

This clonotype was detected ten times or more. This rearrangement joins TRBV30 to TRBJ2-7; 8 bases are shared with TRBD2. Germline loops: CDR1 GTSNPN, CDR2 SVGIG (reference sequence). The CDR3 is 13 amino acids. The junction had 5 bases not matched to a gene; V was cut back by 4 bases and J by 3 bases. DNA for the CDR3: TGTGCCTGGAACGGGAGGGTTGACTACGAGCAGTACTTC. This sequence encodes CAWNGRVDYEQYF.

This clonotype was recorded many times. For the CDR3, the DNA is TGTGCCAGCAGTTTTGAGGGAAATTACAATGAGCAGTTCTTC. This codes for CASSFEGNYNEQFF. The chain combines TRBV12-3 or TRBV12-4 with TRBJ2-1; possibly TRBD2 for D (5 bases). This CDR3 has 14 amino acids. The V gene lost 3 bases and the J gene lost 4 bases, with 10 bases spanning the gap.

The table lists this clonotype with many counts. The V call is TRBV6-1, the J call TRBJ2-7, with 10 bases matching TRBD2. The ends lost 7 bases at V and 3 bases at J; junction bases unmatched: 6. Germline V gene sequence: CDR1 MNHNS, CDR2 SASEGT. This CDR3 comprises 14 residues. The CDR3 DNA is TGTGCCAGCACCCCCGGGACTAGCGTCTACGAGCAGTACTTC. Its translation is CASTPGTSVYEQYF.

This clonotype was found many times. The chain recombines TRBV5-5 with TRBJ2-1, with TRBD1 matching over 7 bases. This CDR3 spans 16 amino acids. V was pared by 4 bases and J by 8 bases, with 15 bases of the junction left unmatched. Per germline, CDR1 SGHKS and CDR2 YYEKEE (reference sequence). The CDR3 nucleotides read TGTGCCAGCAGCACACCGACAGGGCTGTCTGGTGATGAGCAGTTCTTC. Encoded protein: CASSTPTGLSGDEQFF.